The 3 T cell receptor beta chains presented below share a single source sample, sequenced in a study of cytomegalovirus exposure and HLA in healthy donors. The primer mix had 60 Vbeta and 13 Jbeta primers. Sequencing was performed with immunoSEQ multiplex PCR; in TCRdb, only in-frame clones are kept and a portion is missing. The sample lists more than 95,000 clones; over 60% were seen once. Sequencing was performed on PBMCs. These receptors came from a man in his 60s in good health and CMV-seropositive.

This clone was seen only a few times. Other DNA sequences of this sample code for an identical CDR3. This rearrangement joins TRBV7-9 to TRBJ1-5; 8 positions match TRBD1. This CDR3 has 14 residues. J was trimmed by 2 bases and V by 3 bases; bases with no gene match: 0. Germline CDR1 and CDR2: SEHNR and FQNEAQ (reference sequence). CDR3 sequence: CASSLGQGNQPQHF. Written as DNA, the CDR3 is TGTGCCAGCAGCTTGGGACAGGGCAATCAGCCCCAGCATTTT.

The V gene is TRBV2, the J gene TRBJ2-1; 7 bases align to TRBD1. The length of the CDR3 is 14 residues. Germline V gene lookup returns CDR1 SNHLY and CDR2 FYNNEI. V gave up 4 bases and J gave up 4 bases; unmatched junction bases: 4. CDR3 nucleotides: TGTGCCAGCAGTGTGGACAGGAGATACAATGAGCAGTTCTTC. Amino acid sequence: CASSVDRRYNEQFF.

This chain uses TRBV6-5 with TRBJ1-4; D remains unclear. V lost 8 bases and J 7 bases, leaving 8 bases between the germline ends. The CDR3 extends over 11 amino acids. From germline, CDR1 is MNHEY and CDR2 SVGAGI. CDR3 in amino acids: CASGEGEKLFF. The CDR3 region has the DNA TGTGCCAGCGGGGAGGGTGAAAAACTGTTTTTT.